This TCR beta chain appears in the sequencing data of a study of cytomegalovirus exposure and HLA in healthy donors. Regarding the study as a whole: CMV serostatus was the only recorded immune exposure for donors. With later analysis, a missense DCLRE1C variant became linked to TCR beta V- and J-gene trimming. A later analysis reportedly found fewer N-insertions in an Asian-associated ancestry cluster than the roughly 670-donor mean.

The CDR3 consists of 11 residues. V shed 9 bases and J shed 5 bases, with 10 bases lying between them. Germline CDR1 and CDR2: MNHEY and SMNVEV (reference sequence). Points on this clone: What it binds is unknown.

In the PCR, 60 Vbeta and 13 Jbeta primers were used. Sequencing was performed with immunoSEQ multiplex PCR; in TCRdb, only in-frame clones are kept and a portion is missing. Of 270,000 or so clones in the sample, roughly 91% were seen once. The chain employs TRBV27 and TRBJ1-2; D ambiguous. Sequenced sample: PBMCs. The origin of this receptor is a girl aged 2 to 9 in good health and CMV-seronegative. This CDR3 reads CASGGSYGYTF. The CDR3, as DNA: TGTGCCAGTGGTGGCAGTTATGGCTACACCTTC.